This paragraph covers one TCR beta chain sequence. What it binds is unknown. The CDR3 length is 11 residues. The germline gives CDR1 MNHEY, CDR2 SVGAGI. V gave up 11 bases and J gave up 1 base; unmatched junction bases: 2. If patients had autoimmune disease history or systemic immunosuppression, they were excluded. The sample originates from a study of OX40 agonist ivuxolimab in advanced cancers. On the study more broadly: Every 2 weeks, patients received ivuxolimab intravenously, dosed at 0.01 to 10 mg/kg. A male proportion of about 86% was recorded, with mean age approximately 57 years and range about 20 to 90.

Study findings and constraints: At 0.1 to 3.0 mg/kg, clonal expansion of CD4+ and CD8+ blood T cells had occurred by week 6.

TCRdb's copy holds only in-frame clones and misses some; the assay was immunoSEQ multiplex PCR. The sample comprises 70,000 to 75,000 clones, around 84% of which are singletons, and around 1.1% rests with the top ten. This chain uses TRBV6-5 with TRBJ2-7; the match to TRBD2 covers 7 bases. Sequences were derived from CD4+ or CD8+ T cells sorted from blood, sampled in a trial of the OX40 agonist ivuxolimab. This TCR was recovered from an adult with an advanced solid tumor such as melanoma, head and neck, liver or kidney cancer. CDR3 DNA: TGTGCCTGGGGGGGATCCTACGAGCAGTACTTC. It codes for CAWGGSYEQYF.